This T cell receptor (beta chain) was documented in a study of blood T cell repertoires in COVID-19. Study overall: Recovered status applied to Cohort 3 donors who had two consecutive negative PCRs. It also applied to those with clearance or with symptom resolution. Collection of acute and convalescent COVID-19 samples took place in the United States, Italy and Spain.

TCRdb keeps only in-frame clones here, not all; method: immunoSEQ multiplex PCR. The sample lists 150,000 to 200,000 clones, about 80% occurring once. V lost 4 bases and J lost 7, with 13 bases in between. Germline CDR1 LGHDT, CDR2 YNNKEL (reference sequence). The CDR3 is made up of 13 amino acids. The participants were between about 18 and 95 years old and came from under 25 US areas. Participants' own reports of clinical history determined their cohort assignment. The rearrangement uses TRBV3-1 (or the pseudogene TRBV3-2) and TRBJ1-2; D perhaps matches TRBD1 (5 bases). Material: PBMCs or T cells enriched from blood (not recorded which). This receptor was taken from a woman in her seventies in a cohort exposed to, infected with or recovered from COVID-19 (not recorded which). The CDR3: CASSPRDLSGYTF. CDR3 nucleotide sequence: TGTGCCAGCAGCCCCAGGGACTTGAGTGGCTACACCTTC.